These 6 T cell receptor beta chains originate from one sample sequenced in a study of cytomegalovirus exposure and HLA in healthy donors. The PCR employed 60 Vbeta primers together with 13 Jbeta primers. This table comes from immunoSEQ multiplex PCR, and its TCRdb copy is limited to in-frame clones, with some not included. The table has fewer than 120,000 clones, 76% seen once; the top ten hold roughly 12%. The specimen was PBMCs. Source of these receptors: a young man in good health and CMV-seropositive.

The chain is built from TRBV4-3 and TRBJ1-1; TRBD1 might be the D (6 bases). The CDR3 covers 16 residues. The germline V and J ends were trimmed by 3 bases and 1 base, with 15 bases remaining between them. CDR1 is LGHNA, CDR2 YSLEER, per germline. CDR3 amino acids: CASSQYYREGNTEAFF. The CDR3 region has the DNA TGCGCCAGCAGCCAGTACTACAGGGAGGGGAACACTGAAGCTTTCTTT.

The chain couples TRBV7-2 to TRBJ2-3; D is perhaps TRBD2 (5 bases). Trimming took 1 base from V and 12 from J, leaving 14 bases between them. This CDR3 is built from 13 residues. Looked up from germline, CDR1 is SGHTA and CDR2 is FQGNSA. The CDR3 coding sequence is TGTGCCAGCAGCTTAGACTATTGGGGAGAACAGTATTTT. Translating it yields CASSLDYWGEQYF.

The CDR3 DNA sequence: TGCGCCAGCAGCCTTCGTACCGGGGTTTCAGATACGCAGTATTTT. It codes for CASSLRTGVSDTQYF. The chain couples TRBV4-3 to TRBJ2-3; weak D call: TRBD2 (5 bases). V lost 4 bases to trimming and J lost 4 bases, with 15 bases between them. Germline-derived CDR1 and CDR2 are LGHNA and YSLEER. This CDR3 is 15 amino acids long.

The CDR3 sequence: CASSLASEVYEQYF. CDR3 nucleotide sequence: TGTGCCAGCAGCTTAGCGAGCGAGGTTTACGAGCAGTACTTC. The chain is built from TRBV7-2 and TRBJ2-7; D remains ambiguous. V shed 0 bases and J shed 4 bases, with 10 bases lying between them. The germline V gene has CDR1 SGHTA and CDR2 FQGNSA. The CDR3 extends over 14 amino acids.

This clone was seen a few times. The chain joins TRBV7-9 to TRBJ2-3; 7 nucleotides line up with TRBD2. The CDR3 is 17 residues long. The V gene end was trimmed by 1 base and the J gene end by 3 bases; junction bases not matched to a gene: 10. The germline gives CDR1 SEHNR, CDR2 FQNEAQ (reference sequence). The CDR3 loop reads CASSLGLLAPGTDTQYF. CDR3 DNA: TGTGCCAGCAGCTTAGGTTTACTAGCGCCCGGGACAGATACGCAGTATTTT. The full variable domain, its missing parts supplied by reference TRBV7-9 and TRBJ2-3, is DTGVSQNPRHKITKRGQNVTFRCDPISEHNRLYWYRQTLGQGPEFLTYFQNEAQLEKSRLLSDRFSAERPKGSFSTLEIQRTEQGDSAMYLCASSLGLLAPGTDTQYFGPGTRLTVL.

The CDR3 coding sequence is TGTGCCATCAGTGGTGCCGGAGAGGCGTACAATGAGCAGTTCTTC. Translation: CAISGAGEAYNEQFF. V is TRBV10-3 and J is TRBJ2-1; D call uncertain. The CDR3 is 15 residues long. CDR1 is ENHRY and CDR2 is SYGVKD in the germline V gene. V lost 4 bases, J lost 4 bases, and 14 bases lay in between.